Below are 3 T cell receptor beta chains sequenced from a single sample in a study of identical twins. TCRdb re-derived calls from the 5' RACE reads in MiXCR, one entry per CDR3 protein. Altogether hundreds of thousands of distinct CDR3 sequences are present, 15% to 20% being singletons, with the ten largest covering less than 15%. The data were also submitted as part of a second study, on T cells expressing NK-cell markers.

Sequenced input: PBMCs. These receptors were collected from a woman aged 18-29 years in good health.

The gene calls are TRBV4-2 and TRBJ2-7; possibly TRBD1 or TRBD2 for D (6 bases each). Germline V lookup: CDR1 LGHNA, CDR2 YNFKEQ. Trimming removed 3 bases from V and 3 bases from J, with 12 bases in between. The length of the CDR3 is 14 residues. The CDR3 protein is CASSQEGGFYEQYF. The CDR3 bases are TGTGCCAGCAGCCAGGAGGGGGGCTTCTACGAGCAGTACTTC.

The gene calls are TRBV10-3 and TRBJ2-5; D is unclear. Trimming left V 6 bases short and J 0 bases short, with 14 bases between. Germline CDR1 is ENHRY and CDR2 is SYGVKD. This CDR3 has 15 amino acids. In DNA, the CDR3 is TGTGCCATCAGAACTGACCCACTTTACCAAGAGACCCAGTACTTC. It translates to CAIRTDPLYQETQYF.

The V gene is TRBV12-3 or TRBV12-4, the J gene TRBJ1-5; D not certain. The CDR3 is made up of 15 amino acids. The V and J ends lost 5 bases and 9 bases respectively, with 20 bases between them. CDR3 sequence: CASSPGLERSGPQHF. DNA of the CDR3: TGTGCCAGCAGTCCGGGCCTGGAGAGATCGGGGCCCCAGCATTTT.